A selection of T cell receptor beta chains follows, all from one sample in a study of cytomegalovirus exposure and HLA in healthy donors. Method: immunoSEQ multiplex PCR; TCRdb's copy keeps in-frame clones and lacks some. The sample carries 250,000 to 350,000 clones, around 86% recorded once. Sequencing used PBMCs. These receptors all stem from a woman between 18 and 29 years old in good health and CMV-seronegative. CDR3s include the opening cysteine and the closing phenylalanine or tryptophan. The D gene is left open where the match is weak. Clone size is shown for a subset of rows, as once, few, many or a class of expanded clone.

CDR3aa: CASMRNGIYEQYF; abundance: -; j_gene: TRBJ2-7; v_gene: TRBV28; d_gene: -
CDR3aa: CASRPNWGQRTNNYGYTF; abundance: -; j_gene: TRBJ1-2; v_gene: TRBV2; d_gene: -
CDR3aa: CASSLAVGAHGYTF; abundance: -; j_gene: TRBJ1-2; v_gene: TRBV7-9; d_gene: -
CDR3aa: CASSLDRGLYTQYF; abundance: once; j_gene: TRBJ2-3; v_gene: TRBV28; d_gene: TRBD1
CDR3aa: CASSYSGGTNEKLFF; abundance: -; j_gene: TRBJ1-4; v_gene: TRBV6-5; d_gene: -
CDR3aa: CASSFQEEAQYF; abundance: -; j_gene: TRBJ2-5; v_gene: TRBV7-9; d_gene: -
CDR3aa: CAWGRGPPVEEQYF; abundance: -; j_gene: TRBJ2-7; v_gene: TRBV7-9; d_gene: TRBD2
CDR3aa: CASSSGGKETQYF; abundance: once; j_gene: TRBJ2-5; v_gene: TRBV5-6; d_gene: TRBD2
CDR3aa: CASSLAGTGITGELFF; abundance: -; j_gene: TRBJ2-2; v_gene: TRBV7-9; d_gene: TRBD1
CDR3aa: CASSVAGTEGSLFF; abundance: -; j_gene: TRBJ1-4; v_gene: TRBV5-1; d_gene: TRBD1
CDR3aa: CASTIQGAQNIQYF; abundance: -; j_gene: TRBJ2-4; v_gene: TRBV28; d_gene: TRBD1
CDR3aa: CASSAYGTGGADTQYF; abundance: -; j_gene: TRBJ2-3; v_gene: TRBV13; d_gene: TRBD1
CDR3aa: CASSGGDRTRSGANVLTF; abundance: -; j_gene: TRBJ2-6; v_gene: TRBV9; d_gene: TRBD1
CDR3aa: CATSRNRGRTEAFF; abundance: -; j_gene: TRBJ1-1; v_gene: TRBV15; d_gene: TRBD1
CDR3aa: CASSSRGTEAFF; abundance: -; j_gene: TRBJ1-1; v_gene: TRBV6-5; d_gene: -
CDR3aa: CASSPVAGEADEQFF; abundance: -; j_gene: TRBJ2-1; v_gene: TRBV5-1; d_gene: TRBD2
CDR3aa: CSAYRDNHEQYF; abundance: once; j_gene: TRBJ2-7; v_gene: TRBV29-1; d_gene: -
CDR3aa: CASSGALANTGELFF; abundance: few; j_gene: TRBJ2-2; v_gene: TRBV2; d_gene: -
CDR3aa: CATSRGQEETQYF; abundance: few; j_gene: TRBJ2-5; v_gene: TRBV15; d_gene: -
CDR3aa: CATSREVGAYEQYF; abundance: few; j_gene: TRBJ2-7; v_gene: TRBV15; d_gene: -
CDR3aa: CASSLAPLSYEQYF; abundance: -; j_gene: TRBJ2-7; v_gene: TRBV7-2; d_gene: -
CDR3aa: CASMGLTDTQYF; abundance: -; j_gene: TRBJ2-3; v_gene: TRBV7-2; d_gene: -
CDR3aa: CASSLRGQGSYGYTF; abundance: -; j_gene: TRBJ1-2; v_gene: TRBV6-5; d_gene: TRBD1
CDR3aa: CASSPRDSSYNEQFF; abundance: -; j_gene: TRBJ2-1; v_gene: TRBV11-3; d_gene: TRBD1
CDR3aa: CASSPPTSGRFYNEQFF; abundance: -; j_gene: TRBJ2-1; v_gene: TRBV5-1; d_gene: TRBD2
CDR3aa: CASSIGQANQPQHF; abundance: -; j_gene: TRBJ1-5; v_gene: TRBV9; d_gene: TRBD1
CDR3aa: CASSSSGLPYEQYF; abundance: -; j_gene: TRBJ2-7; v_gene: TRBV27; d_gene: -
CDR3aa: CASSLRDYQETQYF; abundance: -; j_gene: TRBJ2-5; v_gene: TRBV19; d_gene: -
CDR3aa: CASSQGTSGTGELFF; abundance: -; j_gene: TRBJ2-2; v_gene: TRBV6-6; d_gene: TRBD2
CDR3aa: CASSLNPSPGGLGTQYF; abundance: once; j_gene: TRBJ2-5; v_gene: TRBV27; d_gene: -
CDR3aa: CASSLAQTGRYGYTF; abundance: -; j_gene: TRBJ1-2; v_gene: TRBV7-2; d_gene: TRBD1
CDR3aa: CASSLVPLNTGELFF; abundance: once; j_gene: TRBJ2-2; v_gene: TRBV7-2; d_gene: -
CDR3aa: CASSLVGQGVSGWNEQFF; abundance: -; j_gene: TRBJ2-1; v_gene: TRBV7-2; d_gene: TRBD1
CDR3aa: CASSVGGVGNEQYF; abundance: -; j_gene: TRBJ2-7; v_gene: TRBV9; d_gene: -
CDR3aa: CASTDRISLRANVLTF; abundance: -; j_gene: TRBJ2-6; v_gene: TRBV10-1; d_gene: -
CDR3aa: CASSLAEGLLTYNEQFF; abundance: -; j_gene: TRBJ2-1; v_gene: TRBV7-9; d_gene: -
CDR3aa: CSVVWAGYEQYF; abundance: -; j_gene: TRBJ2-7; v_gene: TRBV29-1; d_gene: -
CDR3aa: CASSPGGTGVFNYGYTF; abundance: -; j_gene: TRBJ1-2; v_gene: TRBV27; d_gene: TRBD1
CDR3aa: CASSDSGTGRYEQYF; abundance: -; j_gene: TRBJ2-7; v_gene: TRBV9; d_gene: TRBD1
CDR3aa: CASRGQGYNEQFF; abundance: -; j_gene: TRBJ2-1; v_gene: TRBV4-2; d_gene: -
CDR3aa: CSAFTGTDPEKLFF; abundance: -; j_gene: TRBJ1-4; v_gene: TRBV29-1; d_gene: TRBD1
CDR3aa: CASSETSGSSYEQYF; abundance: -; j_gene: TRBJ2-7; v_gene: TRBV4-2; d_gene: TRBD2
CDR3aa: CASSKGGTGELFF; abundance: -; j_gene: TRBJ2-2; v_gene: TRBV18; d_gene: -
CDR3aa: CASSFRGGQRTPDTQYF; abundance: -; j_gene: TRBJ2-3; v_gene: TRBV7-6; d_gene: -